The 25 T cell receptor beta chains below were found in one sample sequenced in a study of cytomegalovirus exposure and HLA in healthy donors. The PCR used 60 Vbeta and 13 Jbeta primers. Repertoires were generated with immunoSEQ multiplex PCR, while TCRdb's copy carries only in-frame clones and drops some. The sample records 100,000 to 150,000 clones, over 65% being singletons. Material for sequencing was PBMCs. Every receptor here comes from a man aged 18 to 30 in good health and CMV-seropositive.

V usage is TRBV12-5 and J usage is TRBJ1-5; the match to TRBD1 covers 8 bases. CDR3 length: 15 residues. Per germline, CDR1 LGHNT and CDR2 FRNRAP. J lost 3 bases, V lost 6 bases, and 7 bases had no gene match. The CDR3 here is CASGDSTGDNQPQHF. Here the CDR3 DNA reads TGTGCTAGTGGAGACTCGACAGGGGACAATCAGCCCCAGCATTTT.

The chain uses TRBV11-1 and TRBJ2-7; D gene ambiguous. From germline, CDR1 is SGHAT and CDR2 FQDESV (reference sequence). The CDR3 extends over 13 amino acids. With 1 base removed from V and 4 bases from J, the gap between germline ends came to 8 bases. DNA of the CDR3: TGTGCCAGCAGCTTAGGTCGCGGATACGAGCAGTACTTC. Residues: CASSLGRGYEQYF.

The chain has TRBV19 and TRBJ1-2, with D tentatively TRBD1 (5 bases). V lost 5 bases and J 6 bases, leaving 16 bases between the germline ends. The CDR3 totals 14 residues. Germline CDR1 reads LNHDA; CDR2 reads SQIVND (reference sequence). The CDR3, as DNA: TGTGCCAGTAGTGAACCGGGACTGACGAATGGCTACACCTTC. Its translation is CASSEPGLTNGYTF.

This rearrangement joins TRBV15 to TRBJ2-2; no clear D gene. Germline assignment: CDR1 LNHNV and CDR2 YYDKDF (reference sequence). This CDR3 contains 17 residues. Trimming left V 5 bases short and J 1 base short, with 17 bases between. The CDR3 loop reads CATSDLTLIRNTGELFF. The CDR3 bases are TGTGCCACCAGCGACTTAACCCTGATCAGGAACACCGGGGAGCTGTTTTTT.

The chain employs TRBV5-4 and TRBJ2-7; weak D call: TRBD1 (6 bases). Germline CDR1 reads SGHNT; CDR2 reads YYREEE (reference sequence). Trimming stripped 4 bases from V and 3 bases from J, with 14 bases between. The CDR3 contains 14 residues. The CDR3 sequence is CASSPGTLVYEQYF. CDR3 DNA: TGTGCCAGCAGCCCCGGGACACTAGTCTACGAGCAGTACTTC. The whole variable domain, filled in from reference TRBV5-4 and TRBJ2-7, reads ETGVTQSPTHLIKTRGQQVTLRCSSQSGHNTVSWYQQALGQGPQFIFQYYREEENGRGNFPPRFSGLQFPNYSSELNVNALELDDSALYLCASSPGTLVYEQYFGPGTRLTVT.

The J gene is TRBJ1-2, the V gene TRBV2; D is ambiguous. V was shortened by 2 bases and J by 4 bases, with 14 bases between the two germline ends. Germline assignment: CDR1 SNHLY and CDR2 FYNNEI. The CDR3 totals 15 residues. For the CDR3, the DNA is TGTGCCAGCAGTGAAACCAAGGGAGTAACCTATGGCTACACCTTC. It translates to CASSETKGVTYGYTF. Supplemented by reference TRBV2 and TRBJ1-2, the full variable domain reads EPEVTQTPSHQVTQMGQEVILRCVPISNHLYFYWYRQILGQKVEFLVSFYNNEISEKSEIFDDQFSVERPDGSNFTLKIRSTKLEDSAMYFCASSETKGVTYGYTFGSGTRLTVV.

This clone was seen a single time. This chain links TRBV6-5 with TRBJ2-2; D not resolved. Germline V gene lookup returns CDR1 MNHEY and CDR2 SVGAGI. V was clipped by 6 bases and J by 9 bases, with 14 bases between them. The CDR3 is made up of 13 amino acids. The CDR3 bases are TGTGCCAGCAGGAAATTGAACACGCGGGAGCTGTTTTTT. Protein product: CASRKLNTRELFF.

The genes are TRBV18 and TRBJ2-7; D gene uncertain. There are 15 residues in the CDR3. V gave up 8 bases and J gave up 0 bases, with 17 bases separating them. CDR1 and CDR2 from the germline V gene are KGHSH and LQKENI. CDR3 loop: CASARGSVSSYEQYF. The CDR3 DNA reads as TGTGCCAGCGCCAGAGGTTCGGTCAGCTCCTACGAGCAGTACTTC.

The CDR3 DNA sequence: TGTGCCAGCAGTTTTCTCACAGGGAAGGATTGGAATGGCTACACCTTC. This codes for CASSFLTGKDWNGYTF. The chain recombines TRBV27 with TRBJ1-2; D is possibly TRBD1 (6 bases). This CDR3 is 16 amino acids long. V was trimmed by 3 bases and J by 6 bases, leaving 20 bases between them. Germline CDR1 reads MNHEY; CDR2 reads SMNVEV (reference sequence).

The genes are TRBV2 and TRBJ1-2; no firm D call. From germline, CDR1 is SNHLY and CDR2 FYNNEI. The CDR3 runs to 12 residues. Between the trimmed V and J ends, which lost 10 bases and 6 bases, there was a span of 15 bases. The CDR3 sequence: CATIVAGDGYTF. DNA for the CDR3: TGTGCCACCATCGTGGCAGGTGATGGCTACACCTTC. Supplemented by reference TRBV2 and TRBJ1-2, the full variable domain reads EPEVTQTPSHQVTQMGQEVILRCVPISNHLYFYWYRQILGQKVEFLVSFYNNEISEKSEIFDDQFSVERPDGSNFTLKIRSTKLEDSAMYFCATIVAGDGYTFGSGTRLTVV.

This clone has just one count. The CDR3 coding sequence is TGTGCCAGCAGCGTAGACCCGGGACAGGGGAGCGGTCAGTACTTC. It yields the protein CASSVDPGQGSGQYF. This chain joins TRBV9 and TRBJ2-4; 10 positions agree with TRBD1. V dropped 0 bases and J dropped 12; count of bases not matched to a gene: 9. CDR3 length: 15 amino acids. Germline V CDR1 and CDR2: SGDLS, YYNGEE.

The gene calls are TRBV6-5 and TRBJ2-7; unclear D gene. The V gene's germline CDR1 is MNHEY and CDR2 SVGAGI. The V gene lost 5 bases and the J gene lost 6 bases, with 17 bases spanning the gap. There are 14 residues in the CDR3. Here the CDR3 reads CASSTYQVAGEQYF. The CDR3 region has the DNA TGTGCCAGCAGTACTTATCAGGTCGCCGGCGAGCAGTACTTC.

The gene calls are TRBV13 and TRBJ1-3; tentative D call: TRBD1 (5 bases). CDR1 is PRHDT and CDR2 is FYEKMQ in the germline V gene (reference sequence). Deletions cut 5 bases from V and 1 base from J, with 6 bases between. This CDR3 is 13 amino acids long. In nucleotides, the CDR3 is TGTGCCAGCAGCCCAGGGTCTGGAAACACCATATATTTT. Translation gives CASSPGSGNTIYF.

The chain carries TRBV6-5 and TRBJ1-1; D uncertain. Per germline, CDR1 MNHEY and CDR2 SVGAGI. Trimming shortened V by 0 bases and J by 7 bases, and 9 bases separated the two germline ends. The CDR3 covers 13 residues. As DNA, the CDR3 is TGTGCCAGCAGTTACTCGCGGAGGGTTGAAGCTTTCTTT. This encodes CASSYSRRVEAFF.

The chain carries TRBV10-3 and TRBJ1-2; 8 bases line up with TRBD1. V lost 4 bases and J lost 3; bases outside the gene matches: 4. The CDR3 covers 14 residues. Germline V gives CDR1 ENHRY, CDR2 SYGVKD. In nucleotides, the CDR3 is TGTGCCATCAGTGGAACAGGGGGGGACTATGGCTACACCTTC. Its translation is CAISGTGGDYGYTF.

CDR3 coding DNA: TGCGCCAGCAGCCCGATGCAGGGTATGTCCTACGAGCAGTACTTC. It is translated as CASSPMQGMSYEQYF. V usage is TRBV5-1 and J usage is TRBJ2-7; maybe TRBD1 (5 bases). This CDR3 spans 15 amino acids. The germline gives CDR1 SGHRS, CDR2 YFSETQ. Trimming stripped 4 bases from V and 1 base from J, with 15 bases between.

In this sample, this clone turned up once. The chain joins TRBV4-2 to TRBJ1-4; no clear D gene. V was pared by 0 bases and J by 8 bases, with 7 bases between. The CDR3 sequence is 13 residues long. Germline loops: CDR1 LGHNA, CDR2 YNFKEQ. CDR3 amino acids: CASSQDVSEKLFF. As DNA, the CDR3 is TGTGCCAGCAGCCAAGATGTAAGCGAAAAACTGTTTTTT.

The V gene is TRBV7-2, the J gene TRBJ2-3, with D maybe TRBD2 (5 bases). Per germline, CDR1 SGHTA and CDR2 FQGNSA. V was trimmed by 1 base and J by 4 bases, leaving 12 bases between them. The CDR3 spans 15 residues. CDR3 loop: CASSLVGVWSDTQYF. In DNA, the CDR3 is TGTGCCAGCAGCTTAGTCGGGGTGTGGTCAGATACGCAGTATTTT. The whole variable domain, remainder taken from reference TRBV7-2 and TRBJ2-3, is GAGVSQSPSNKVTEKGKDVELRCDPISGHTALYWYRQSLGQGLEFLIYFQGNSAPDKSGLPSDRFSAERTGGSVSTLTIQRTQQEDSAVYLCASSLVGVWSDTQYFGPGTRLTVL.

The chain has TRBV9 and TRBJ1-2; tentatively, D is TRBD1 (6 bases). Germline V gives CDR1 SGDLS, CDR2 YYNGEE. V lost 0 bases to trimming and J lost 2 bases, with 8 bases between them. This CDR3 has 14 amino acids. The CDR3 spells CASSVEGTNYGYTF. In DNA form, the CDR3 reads TGTGCCAGCAGCGTAGAGGGGACAAACTATGGCTACACCTTC.

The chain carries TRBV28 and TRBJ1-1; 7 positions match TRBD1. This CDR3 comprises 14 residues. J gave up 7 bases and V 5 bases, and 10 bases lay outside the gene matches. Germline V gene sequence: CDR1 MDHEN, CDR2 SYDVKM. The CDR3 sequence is CASSPPLDRIEAFF. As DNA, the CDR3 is TGTGCCAGCAGTCCCCCCCTGGACAGGATTGAAGCTTTCTTT.

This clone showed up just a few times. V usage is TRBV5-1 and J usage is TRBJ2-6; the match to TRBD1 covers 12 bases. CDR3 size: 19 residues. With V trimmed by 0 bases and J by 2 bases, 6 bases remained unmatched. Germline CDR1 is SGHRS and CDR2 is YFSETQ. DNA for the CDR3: TGCGCCAGCAGCTTGGGCGACTGGGACAGGGGGCCTGGGGCCAACGTCCTGACTTTC. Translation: CASSLGDWDRGPGANVLTF.

In DNA, the CDR3 is TGCGCCAGCAGCCTAGATAGCGTGTCCCTCAATGAGCAGTTCTTC. Residues: CASSLDSVSLNEQFF. The chain combines TRBV5-1 with TRBJ2-1, with D maybe TRBD2 (5 bases). Germline CDR1 reads SGHRS; CDR2 reads YFSETQ. The ends were cut back, 4 bases at V and 6 bases at J, with 17 bases in the middle. The CDR3 runs to 15 residues. The complete variable domain, with remaining parts taken from reference TRBV5-1 and TRBJ2-1, reads KAGVTQTPRYLIKTRGQQVTLSCSPISGHRSVSWYQQTPGQGLQFLFEYFSETQRNKGNFPGRFSGRQFSNSRSEMNVSTLELGDSALYLCASSLDSVSLNEQFFGPGTRLTVL.

The CDR3 is CASSGEQGVGTKNSPLHF. Here the CDR3 DNA reads TGTGCCAGCAGCGGCGAACAGGGAGTTGGGACTAAAAATTCACCCCTCCACTTT. The chain uses TRBV5-4 and TRBJ1-6, with D tentatively TRBD1 (6 bases). V was clipped by 4 bases and J by 7 bases, with 24 bases between them. The CDR3 extends over 18 amino acids. In germline, CDR1 is SGHNT, CDR2 YYREEE (reference sequence).

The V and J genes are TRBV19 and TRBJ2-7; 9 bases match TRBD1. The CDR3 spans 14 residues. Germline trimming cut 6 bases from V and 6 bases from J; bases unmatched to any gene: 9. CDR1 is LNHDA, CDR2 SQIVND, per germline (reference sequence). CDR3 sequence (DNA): TGTGCCAGTAGCCAGCCGGGACAGGGAGCCGAGCAGTACTTC. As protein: CASSQPGQGAEQYF.

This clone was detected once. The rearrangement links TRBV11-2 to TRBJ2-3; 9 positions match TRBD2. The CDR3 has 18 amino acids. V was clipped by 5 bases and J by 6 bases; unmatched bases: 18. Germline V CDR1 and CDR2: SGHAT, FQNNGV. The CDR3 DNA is TGTGCCAGCAGCAGGATGAGCGGGGGGTCAGGCCCAGGGGATACGCAGTATTTT. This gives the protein CASSRMSGGSGPGDTQYF.